The 23 T cell receptor beta chains below all came from one sample that was sequenced in a study of CD8 T cells in Susac syndrome. Reverse transcription of about 0.5 to 1 ug RNA was performed with random hexamers. TCRdb reprocessed the immunoSEQ multiplex PCR reads with MiXCR, giving one entry per CDR3 protein. There are 160,000 or so distinct CDR3 sequences in the sample; roughly 95% occur only once, and roughly 0.15% lies in the top ten. The specimen was CD8+ T cells from PBMCs. Every receptor here comes from a human donor with multiple sclerosis.

The chain carries TRBV27 and TRBJ1-2; TRBD1 aligns across 8 bases. The CDR3 loop spans 14 amino acids. The V and J ends lost 6 bases and 2 bases, in that order; junction bases with no gene match: 5. Germline CDR1 is MNHEY and CDR2 is SMNVEV (reference sequence). CDR3 nucleotide sequence: TGTGCCAGCAGCCCCCGGACAGGGAACTATGGCTACACCTTC. Translation: CASSPRTGNYGYTF.

The chain combines TRBV29-1 with TRBJ2-7, with a possible D match to TRBD2 (5 bases). In germline, CDR1 is SQVTM, CDR2 ANQGSEA. Trimming pared 4 bases from V and 4 bases from J, leaving 11 bases between. There are 12 residues in the CDR3. The CDR3 protein is CSVGTAPYEQYF. In nucleotides, the CDR3 is TGCAGCGTTGGGACTGCTCCATACGAGCAGTACTTC.

The chain has TRBV29-1 and TRBJ2-1; D is unresolved. CDR1 SQVTM and CDR2 ANQGSEA come from the germline V gene. The V and J ends lost 3 bases and 1 base respectively, with 4 bases between them. The CDR3 spans 12 residues. The CDR3 sequence is CSVDVSYNEQFF. CDR3 nucleotide sequence: TGCAGCGTTGACGTGTCCTACAATGAGCAGTTCTTC.

The J gene is TRBJ1-1, the V gene TRBV6-5; 7 bases are shared with TRBD1. V shed 6 bases, J shed 3 bases, and the junction held 4 bases outside the gene matches. CDR3 length equals 13 residues. CDR1 and CDR2 (germline): MNHEY, SVGAGI. CDR3 DNA: TGTGCCAGCAGCCAGGGGGGGGACACTGAAGCTTTCTTT. Protein: CASSQGGDTEAFF.

The V and J genes are TRBV15 and TRBJ1-1; no clear D. From germline, CDR1 is LNHNV and CDR2 YYDKDF (reference sequence). This CDR3 is 15 amino acids long. V gave up 5 bases and J gave up 2 bases, with 15 bases separating them. This CDR3 reads CATSPRGQSNTEAFF. Here the CDR3 DNA reads TGTGCCACCAGCCCTCGGGGTCAGAGTAACACTGAAGCTTTCTTT.

The J gene is TRBJ1-5, the V gene TRBV3-1; the match to TRBD1 covers 9 bases. Losses at the gene ends were 5 bases for V and 1 base for J; bases not matched to a gene: 3. CDR3 length: 15 amino acids. Germline V gene sequence: CDR1 LGHDT, CDR2 YNNKEL (reference sequence). The DNA for the CDR3 is TGTGCCAGCAGCGATACAGGGGGCAGCAATCAGCCCCAGCATTTT. Translating gives CASSDTGGSNQPQHF.

V is TRBV15 and J is TRBJ1-6, with D uncertain. CDR3 size: 15 residues. V was shortened by 0 bases and J by 7 bases, with 10 bases between the two germline ends. CDR1 and CDR2 (germline): LNHNV, YYDKDF (reference sequence). The CDR3 loop is CATSRDGQENSPLHF. In nucleotides, the CDR3 is TGTGCCACCAGCAGAGATGGGCAGGAAAATTCACCCCTCCACTTT.

This rearrangement joins TRBV5-6 to TRBJ2-7; D perhaps matches TRBD1 (6 bases). CDR3 length: 18 residues. Germline V lookup: CDR1 SGHDT, CDR2 YYEEEE. V was cut by 2 bases and J by 3 bases, with 24 bases left in between. The CDR3 protein is CASSFLAGTTLGFYEQYV. CDR3 coding DNA: TGTGCCAGCAGCTTTTTAGCCGGGACAACCCTTGGGTTCTACGAGCAGTACGTC.

The chain employs TRBV20-1 and TRBJ1-5, with D maybe TRBD1 (5 bases). Germline-derived CDR1 and CDR2 are DFQATT and SNEGSKA (reference sequence). V gave up 0 bases and J gave up 2 bases, with 8 bases separating them. The CDR3 extends over 14 amino acids. DNA of the CDR3: TGCAGTGCTAGAGATTTGACAGGCAATCAGCCCCAGCATTTT. Translated: CSARDLTGNQPQHF.

This clonotype showed up just a few times. The chain combines TRBV20-1 with TRBJ2-7; 12 nucleotides agree with TRBD2. CDR1 and CDR2 from the germline V gene are DFQATT and SNEGSKA (reference sequence). There are 13 residues in the CDR3. V dropped 6 bases and J dropped 3; count of bases not matched to a gene: 3. The CDR3 region is CSARLAGDYEQYV. CDR3 bases: TGCAGTGCACGACTAGCGGGGGACTACGAGCAGTACGTC.

The chain combines TRBV2 with TRBJ2-7, with D tentatively TRBD1 (5 bases). This CDR3 has 13 residues. Trimming removed 2 bases at V and 5 bases at J, with 10 bases between. CDR1 is SNHLY, CDR2 FYNNEI, per germline. The CDR3, as DNA: TGTGCCAGCAGTGAATCGCGGACAAACGAGCAGTACGTC. It is translated as CASSESRTNEQYV.

V is TRBV5-1 and J is TRBJ2-4; TRBD2 agrees at 11 bases. Germline CDR1 SGHRS, CDR2 YFSETQ. The V gene end was trimmed by 0 bases and the J gene end by 6 bases; junction bases not matched to a gene: 5. The CDR3 is 16 residues long. In DNA form, the CDR3 reads TGCGCCAGCAGCTTGGCGACTAGCGGGGACGGAAACATTCAGTACTTC. Translating gives CASSLATSGDGNIQYF. The full variable domain, in which reference TRBV5-1 and TRBJ2-4 provide the parts outside the CDR3, is KAGVTQTPRYLIKTRGQQVTLSCSPISGHRSVSWYQQTPGQGLQFLFEYFSETQRNKGNFPGRFSGRQFSNSRSEMNVSTLELGDSALYLCASSLATSGDGNIQYFGAGTRLSVL.

The V and J genes are TRBV30 and TRBJ2-3; TRBD2 is a possible D gene (7 bases). Per the germline V gene, CDR1 is GTSNPN and CDR2 is SVGIG (reference sequence). With 4 bases removed from V and 5 bases from J, the gap between germline ends came to 13 bases. The CDR3 is 13 amino acids. DNA for the CDR3: TGTGCCTGGACCCTAGGGGGGGTAGATACGCAGTATTTT. This codes for CAWTLGGVDTQYF. The full variable domain, rest sourced from reference TRBV30 and TRBJ2-3, is SQTIHQWPATLVQPVGSPLSLECTVEGTSNPNLYWYRQAAGRGLQLLFYSVGIGQISSEVPQNLSASRPQDRQFILSSKKLLLSDSGFYLCAWTLGGVDTQYFGPGTRLTVL.

The CDR3: CASSAEGSDTQYF. In DNA, the CDR3 is TGTGCCAGCAGCGCGGAAGGCAGTGATACGCAGTATTTT. The chain uses TRBV13 and TRBJ2-3; no clear D. The CDR3 spans 13 residues. Germline V gene sequence: CDR1 PRHDT, CDR2 FYEKMQ (reference sequence). The ends were cut back, 5 bases at V and 6 bases at J, with 12 bases in the middle.

This clonotype was detected only once. The V gene is TRBV4-1, the J gene TRBJ1-5; D is unclear. This CDR3 has 15 amino acids. The germline V gene has CDR1 MGHRA and CDR2 YSYEKL. V was pared by 0 bases and J by 4 bases, with 10 bases between. CDR3 loop: CASSQDGLENQPQHF. In DNA form, the CDR3 reads TGCGCCAGCAGCCAAGATGGGCTGGAGAATCAGCCCCAGCATTTT.

The rearrangement links TRBV2 to TRBJ2-5, with TRBD1 identical over 10 bases. Trimming removed 9 bases from V and 5 bases from J; junction bases left unmatched: 3. The CDR3 totals 12 residues. Germline V gene data show CDR1 as SNHLY and CDR2 as FYNNEI. CDR3 sequence (DNA): TGTGCCAGACTGGACAGGGGGGAGACCCAGTACTTC. Protein product: CARLDRGETQYF. The complete variable domain, with remaining parts taken from reference TRBV2 and TRBJ2-5, reads EPEVTQTPSHQVTQMGQEVILRCVPISNHLYFYWYRQILGQKVEFLVSFYNNEISEKSEIFDDQFSVERPDGSNFTLKIRSTKLEDSAMYFCARLDRGETQYFGPGTRLLVL.

The chain has TRBV7-9 and TRBJ2-1; D is unclear. This CDR3 spans 10 amino acids. Deletions cut 10 bases from V and 7 bases from J, with 8 bases between. Germline V gene lookup returns CDR1 SEHNR and CDR2 FQNEAQ (reference sequence). The CDR3 here is CATSTNEQFF. The CDR3 DNA is TGTGCCACCTCGACAAATGAGCAGTTCTTC.

The chain is built from TRBV13 and TRBJ2-3; D is undetermined. The CDR3 contains 12 residues. V dropped 5 bases and J dropped 3 bases, with 6 bases sitting between them. CDR1 and CDR2 (germline): PRHDT, FYEKMQ (reference sequence). The CDR3 DNA reads TGTGCCAGCAGCGTTCCGACAGATACGCAGTATTTT. It encodes CASSVPTDTQYF.

This clonotype has a handful of counts. The chain couples TRBV5-1 to TRBJ2-2, with TRBD1 matching over 9 bases. The CDR3 extends over 15 amino acids. Trimming took 4 bases from V and 4 from J; bases not matched to a gene: 5. Germline assignment: CDR1 SGHRS and CDR2 YFSETQ. CDR3 residues: CASSPTGGRTGELFF. The CDR3 DNA follows: TGCGCCAGCAGCCCCACAGGGGGCCGCACCGGGGAGCTGTTTTTT.

J is TRBJ2-2 and V is TRBV4-1; TRBD2 aligns across 11 bases. With V trimmed by 4 bases and J by 7 bases, 5 bases remained unmatched. The CDR3 spans 15 residues. CDR1 is MGHRA and CDR2 is YSYEKL in the germline V gene. For the CDR3, the DNA is TGCGCCAGCAGCCTTAGCGGGGGGGCCGACGGGGAGCTGTTTTTT. It translates to CASSLSGGADGELFF.

The chain couples TRBV29-1 to TRBJ1-2; 8 bases line up with TRBD1. Germline loops: CDR1 SQVTM, CDR2 ANQGSEA. Unmatched junction bases numbered 1, after V lost 4 bases and J lost 3 bases. This CDR3 has 12 residues. In DNA form, the CDR3 reads TGCAGCGTTGTACAGGGGGACTATGGCTACACCTTC. This sequence encodes CSVVQGDYGYTF.

V usage is TRBV12-3 or TRBV12-4 and J usage is TRBJ2-3; no definite D call. CDR3 length: 14 residues. The V gene lost 5 bases and the J gene lost 4 bases, with 13 bases spanning the gap. CDR3 protein: CASSPSLSADTQYF. CDR3 bases: TGTGCCAGCAGTCCTTCTTTGAGCGCAGATACGCAGTATTTT.

The chain recombines TRBV13 with TRBJ2-2; possibly TRBD1 for D (6 bases). The V gene lost 4 bases and the J gene lost 7 bases, with 13 bases spanning the gap. Per germline, CDR1 PRHDT and CDR2 FYEKMQ (reference sequence). The CDR3 totals 14 residues. The CDR3: CASSYEGVGGELFF. The CDR3 DNA reads as TGTGCCAGCAGCTATGAGGGGGTCGGCGGGGAGCTGTTTTTT.